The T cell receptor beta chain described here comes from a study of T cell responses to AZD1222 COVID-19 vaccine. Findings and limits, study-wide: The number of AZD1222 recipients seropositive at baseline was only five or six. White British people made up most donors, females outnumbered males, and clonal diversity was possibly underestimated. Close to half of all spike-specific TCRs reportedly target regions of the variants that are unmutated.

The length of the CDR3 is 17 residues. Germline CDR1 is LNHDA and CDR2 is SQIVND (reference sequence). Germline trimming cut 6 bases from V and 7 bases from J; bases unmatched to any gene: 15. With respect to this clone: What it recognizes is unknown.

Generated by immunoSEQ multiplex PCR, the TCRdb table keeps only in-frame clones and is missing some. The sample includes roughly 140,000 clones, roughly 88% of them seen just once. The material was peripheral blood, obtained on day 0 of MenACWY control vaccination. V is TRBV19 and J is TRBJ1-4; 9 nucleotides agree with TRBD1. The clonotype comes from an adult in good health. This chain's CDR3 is CASRLIPGQGMGEKLFF. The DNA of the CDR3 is TGTGCCAGTAGACTCATTCCGGGACAGGGTATGGGTGAAAAACTGTTTTTT.